Below are 21 T cell receptor beta chains sequenced from a single sample in a study of Graves' ophthalmopathy and Graves' hyperthyroidism. RNA transcripts served as template for amplifying TCR beta CDR3 sequences. Second-round multiplex PCR came after a first-round RT-PCR that employed HTBI primers. Via MiXCR, TCRdb re-called the multiplex PCR reads, giving one row per CDR3 protein. There are nearly 400,000 distinct CDR3 sequences in the sample; approximately 20% occur only once, and approximately 1.4% lies in the top ten. Sequencing used peripheral blood. These receptors all stem from a woman younger than 35 with Graves' ophthalmopathy.

This clonotype was seen at least ten times. The chain combines TRBV6-2 or TRBV6-3 with TRBJ1-5; 7 positions agree with TRBD1. Per the germline V gene, CDR1 is MNHEY and CDR2 is SVGEGT. The CDR3 has 16 amino acids. V was pared by 0 bases and J by 4 bases, with 6 bases of the junction left unmatched. Here the CDR3 reads CASSYSGGGSNQPQHF. CDR3 coding DNA: TGTGCCAGCAGTTACTCGGGAGGGGGCTCAAATCAGCCCCAGCATTTT.

This clonotype appeared many times. The chain joins TRBV6-2 or TRBV6-3 to TRBJ1-1; no firm D call. With 8 bases removed from V and 4 bases from J, the gap between germline ends came to 20 bases. CDR3 length equals 15 residues. The germline V gene encodes CDR1 MNHEY and CDR2 SVGEGT. The CDR3 region is CASSPRKVLATEAFF. For the CDR3, the DNA is TGTGCCAGCTCTCCCAGGAAGGTATTGGCCACTGAAGCTTTCTTT.

The gene calls are TRBV15 and TRBJ2-2; no definite D call. Germline values: CDR1 LNHNV, CDR2 YYDKDF (reference sequence). The CDR3 runs 12 residues. V lost 5 bases and J 3 bases, leaving 4 bases between the germline ends. This CDR3 is CATSLDTGELFF. For the CDR3, the DNA is TGTGCCACCAGCCTAGACACCGGGGAGCTGTTTTTT.

This clonotype was recorded at least ten times. The chain employs TRBV6-2 or TRBV6-3 and TRBJ2-5, with D perhaps matching TRBD1 or TRBD2 (5 bases each). In germline, CDR1 is MNHEY, CDR2 SVGEGT. V was clipped by 5 bases and J by 5 bases, with 18 bases between them. This CDR3 contains 15 residues. The CDR3 region has the DNA TGTGCCAGCAGTCCACCTCCGGGACCTGGGGAGACCCAGTACTTC. Its protein product is CASSPPPGPGETQYF.

This clonotype was observed many times. The chain recombines TRBV7-3 with TRBJ2-2; possibly TRBD1 or TRBD2 for D (5 bases each). V was pared by 4 bases and J by 5 bases, with 14 bases between. The CDR3 consists of 15 residues. Per germline, CDR1 SGHTA and CDR2 FQGTGA. The CDR3 DNA follows: TGTGCCAGCAGCTCCCGCCAGGGAGTAACCGGGGAGCTGTTTTTT. Protein product: CASSSRQGVTGELFF.

This clonotype was seen repeatedly, ten times or more. The rearrangement uses TRBV7-3 and TRBJ2-5; 13 bases are shared with TRBD2. The germline V gene encodes CDR1 SGHTA and CDR2 FQGTGA. CDR3 length equals 16 residues. J gave up 5 bases and V 5 bases, and 8 bases lay outside the gene matches. The CDR3: CASSRTSGGGRETQYF. The CDR3 DNA is TGTGCCAGCAGCCGCACTAGCGGGGGGGGACGGGAGACCCAGTACTTC.

The sample holds many counts of this clonotype. CDR3 sequence: CASSLGGWDQPQHF. The CDR3 nucleotides are TGTGCCAGCAGCTTAGGAGGGTGGGATCAGCCCCAGCATTTT. J is TRBJ1-5 and V is TRBV13, with D unclear. V gave up 0 bases and J gave up 5 bases, with 8 bases separating them. Germline assignment: CDR1 PRHDT and CDR2 FYEKMQ (reference sequence). The CDR3 has 14 residues.

This clonotype was found many times. The chain joins TRBV20-1 to TRBJ1-1, with D hard to call. Germline values: CDR1 DFQATT, CDR2 SNEGSKA (reference sequence). The CDR3 spans 10 residues. Deletions cut 1 base from V and 11 bases from J, with 8 bases between. The CDR3 coding sequence is TGCAGTGCTAGAGTTTGGGCTGCTTTCTTT. It is translated as CSARVWAAFF.

This clonotype was detected only a few times. The gene calls are TRBV18 and TRBJ2-2; 9 bases are shared with TRBD2. The CDR3 sequence is 16 residues long. Losses at the gene ends were 0 bases for V and 2 bases for J; bases not matched to a gene: 1. Germline V lookup: CDR1 KGHSH, CDR2 LQKENI. The DNA of the CDR3 is TGTGCCAGCTCACCACCTAGCGGGAGTAACACCGGGGAGCTGTTTTTT. Its protein is CASSPPSGSNTGELFF. Drawing the rest from reference TRBV18 and TRBJ2-2, the complete variable domain is NAGVMQNPRHLVRRRGQEARLRCSPMKGHSHVYWYRQLPEEGLKFMVYLQKENIIDESGMPKERFSAEFPKEGPSILRIQQVVRGDSAAYFCASSPPSGSNTGELFFGEGSRLTVL.

This clonotype appeared many times. The chain combines TRBV4-2 with TRBJ1-1; 8 bases align to TRBD1. Germline V lookup: CDR1 LGHNA, CDR2 YNFKEQ. The CDR3 sequence is 16 residues long. Losses at the gene ends were 1 base for V and 0 bases for J; bases not matched to a gene: 4. CDR3 loop: CASSQAGQGMNTEAFF. CDR3 nucleotide sequence: TGTGCCAGCAGCCAAGCAGGACAGGGAATGAACACTGAAGCTTTCTTT.

This clonotype was recorded at least ten times. This chain connects TRBV7-2 to TRBJ1-5, with D uncertain. This CDR3 comprises 13 residues. V was cut by 4 bases and J by 2 bases, with 6 bases left in between. From germline, CDR1 is SGHTA and CDR2 FQGNSA. As DNA, the CDR3 is TGTGCCAGCAGCTCAAAGCGCAATCAGCCCCAGCATTTT. Translated, it gives CASSSKRNQPQHF.

The table lists this clonotype with many counts. The chain joins TRBV18 to TRBJ1-3; a weak D match, TRBD1 (5 bases). This CDR3 contains 18 residues. Germline-derived CDR1 and CDR2 are KGHSH and LQKENI. V lost 2 bases and J 0 bases, leaving 17 bases between the germline ends. CDR3 sequence reads: CASSPTSRGLHSGNTIYF. The CDR3 nucleotides read TGTGCCAGCTCACCAACATCACGGGGCCTTCACTCTGGAAACACCATATATTTT.

This clonotype has ten or more counts. V usage is TRBV30 and J usage is TRBJ1-5, with TRBD1 matching over 10 bases. J was trimmed by 7 bases and V by 2 bases; bases with no gene match: 14. CDR1 is GTSNPN, CDR2 SVGIG, per germline (reference sequence). The CDR3 has 17 residues. For the CDR3, the DNA is TGTGCCTGGAGTTACCGGGACAGGGGTCCCCGCGGGCAGCCCCAGCATTTT. Amino acid sequence: CAWSYRDRGPRGQPQHF.

The table lists this clonotype with many counts. V gene TRBV29-1 combines with J gene TRBJ2-7; D perhaps matches TRBD1 (6 bases). CDR1 and CDR2 from the germline V gene are SQVTM and ANQGSEA. V was cut by 4 bases and J by 4 bases, with 14 bases left in between. The CDR3 extends over 13 amino acids. Here the CDR3 reads CSVAGLGAYEQYF. CDR3 coding DNA: TGCAGCGTTGCAGGCCTGGGGGCATACGAGCAGTACTTC.

This clonotype was counted many times. The chain carries TRBV7-9 and TRBJ2-2, with D unclear. The length of the CDR3 is 14 residues. With 6 bases removed from V and 0 bases from J, the gap between germline ends came to 8 bases. CDR1 SEHNR and CDR2 FQNEAQ come from the germline V gene (reference sequence). CDR3 loop: CASRAAPNTGELFF. CDR3 in DNA: TGTGCCAGCAGAGCAGCTCCGAACACCGGGGAGCTGTTTTTT.

The DNA for the CDR3 is TGTGCCAGCAGCTTAGTCGGACAGGGTACACAGCCCCAGCATTTT. Its translation is CASSLVGQGTQPQHF. This chain joins TRBV11-3 and TRBJ1-5; 8 nucleotides agree with TRBD1. The V gene end was trimmed by 1 base and the J gene end by 7 bases; junction bases not matched to a gene: 6. This CDR3 has 15 amino acids. Germline V gene sequence: CDR1 SGHNT, CDR2 YENEEA.

The chain couples TRBV7-9 to TRBJ2-7; 13 nucleotides agree with TRBD2. The CDR3 is made up of 14 amino acids. Unmatched junction bases numbered 5, after V lost 5 bases and J lost 7 bases. Germline V gene lookup returns CDR1 SEHNR and CDR2 FQNEAQ (reference sequence). CDR3: CASSIGLAGEEQYF. The DNA for the CDR3 is TGTGCCAGCAGCATCGGACTAGCGGGAGAGGAGCAGTACTTC. The entire variable domain, with the rest obtained from reference TRBV7-9 and TRBJ2-7, is as follows: DTGVSQNPRHKITKRGQNVTFRCDPISEHNRLYWYRQTLGQGPEFLTYFQNEAQLEKSRLLSDRFSAERPKGSFSTLEIQRTEQGDSAMYLCASSIGLAGEEQYFGPGTRLTVT.

This clonotype came up many times. This sequence joins TRBV6-1 and TRBJ1-6; D remains ambiguous. In germline, CDR1 is MNHNS, CDR2 SASEGT. The germline V and J ends were trimmed by 7 bases and 0 bases, with 16 bases remaining between them. This CDR3 region has 17 residues. CDR3 in amino acids: CASTESSPSSYNSPLHF. Written as DNA, the CDR3 is TGTGCCAGCACCGAGTCATCCCCGAGCTCCTATAATTCACCCCTCCACTTT.

At least ten counts were recorded for this clonotype. CDR3 sequence (DNA): TGTGCCAGCAGTTTCTTCAGGTCCAGGGCCTACGAGCAGTACTTC. Translation: CASSFFRSRAYEQYF. The V call is TRBV28, the J call TRBJ2-7; possibly TRBD1 for D (5 bases). V lost 3 bases, J lost 2 bases, and 14 bases lay in between. Germline V lookup: CDR1 MDHEN, CDR2 SYDVKM. The CDR3 covers 15 residues.

This clonotype was seen at least ten times. The rearrangement joins TRBV19 to TRBJ2-2; D is possibly TRBD2 (7 bases). Germline V lookup: CDR1 LNHDA, CDR2 SQIVND (reference sequence). V was clipped by 6 bases and J by 7 bases, with 15 bases between them. This CDR3 spans 14 amino acids. The CDR3 DNA follows: TGTGCCAGTAGGCTGGGGGGGGCGGTCGGGGAGCTGTTTTTT. As protein: CASRLGGAVGELFF.

This clonotype was picked up many times. The chain uses TRBV11-3 and TRBJ1-6, with TRBD1 matching 9 bases. V shed 5 bases and J 8 bases; nucleotides not matched to a gene: 10. The CDR3 extends over 16 amino acids. Germline V gives CDR1 SGHNT, CDR2 YENEEA. CDR3 DNA sequence: TGTGCCAGCAGCGACAGGGGGGACTTTTCCGATTCACCCCTCCACTTT. This codes for CASSDRGDFSDSPLHF. Based on the CDR3 plus reference TRBV11-3 and TRBJ1-6, the full variable domain is EAGVVQSPRYKIIEKKQPVAFWCNPISGHNTLYWYLQNLGQGPELLIRYENEEAVDDSQLPKDRFSAERLKGVDSTLKIQPAELGDSAVYLCASSDRGDFSDSPLHFGNGTRLTVT.